This TCR beta chain was captured by sequencing in a study of blood T cell repertoires in COVID-19. Study information: The origin of the acute and convalescent COVID-19 samples was the United States, Italy and Spain.

Assay: immunoSEQ multiplex PCR; the TCRdb copy retains only in-frame clones and omits some. This repertoire shows about 78,000 clones, around nine tenths found once; its top ten account for around 2.8%. The CDR3 covers 16 residues. The V gene end was trimmed by 2 bases and the J gene end by 2 bases; junction bases not matched to a gene: 3. The germline CDR1 and CDR2 sequences are KGHDR and SFDVKD. The chain combines TRBV24-1 with TRBJ2-7; 12 bases are shared with TRBD1. The sequencing sample was made of peripheral blood. This clonotype originated in a man in his sixties or seventies with active or convalescent COVID-19. CDR3 bases: TGTGCCACCAGTGATTCCGGGACAGGGGGCCCCTACGAGCAGTACTTC. It yields the protein CATSDSGTGGPYEQYF.